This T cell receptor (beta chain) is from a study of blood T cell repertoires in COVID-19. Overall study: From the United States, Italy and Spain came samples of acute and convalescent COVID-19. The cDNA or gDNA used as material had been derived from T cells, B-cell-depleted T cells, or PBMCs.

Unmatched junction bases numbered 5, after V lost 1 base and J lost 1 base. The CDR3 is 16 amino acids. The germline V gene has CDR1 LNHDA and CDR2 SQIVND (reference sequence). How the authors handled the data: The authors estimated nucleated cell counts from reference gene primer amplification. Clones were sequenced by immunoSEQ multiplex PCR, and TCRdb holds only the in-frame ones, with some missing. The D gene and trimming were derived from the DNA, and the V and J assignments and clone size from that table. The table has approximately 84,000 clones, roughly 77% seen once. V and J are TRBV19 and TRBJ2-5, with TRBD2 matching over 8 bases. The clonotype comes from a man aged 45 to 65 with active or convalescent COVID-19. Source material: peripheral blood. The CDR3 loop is CASSIGPGTSQETQYF. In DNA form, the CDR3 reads TGTGCCAGTAGTATAGGCCCCGGGACTAGCCAAGAGACCCAGTACTTC.